The TCR beta chain described here comes from a study of blood T cell repertoires in COVID-19. The germline V gene has CDR1 SGHNT and CDR2 YYREEE (reference sequence). V shed 3 bases and J 2 bases; nucleotides not matched to a gene: 16. The CDR3 consists of 19 residues. As processed by the authors: Reference gene primer amplification in the assay estimated nucleated cell counts. Measured with immunoSEQ multiplex PCR; TCRdb has only the in-frame clones, and not every one. D and trimming were read from the DNA, whereas the V and J calls and clone size are those reported in that table. Of some 330,000 clones listed, 85% to 90% are singletons.

The clonotype was recovered from a man aged 25 to 40 who had recovered from COVID-19. Sequencing was performed on PBMCs or T cells enriched from blood (not recorded which). The chain is built from TRBV5-4 and TRBJ2-3, with 9 nucleotides matching TRBD2. The CDR3, as DNA: TGTGCCAGCAGCTCGACAAGAGGGCGGGGGGGCCTTATCACAGATACGCAGTATTTT. This gives the protein CASSSTRGRGGLITDTQYF.